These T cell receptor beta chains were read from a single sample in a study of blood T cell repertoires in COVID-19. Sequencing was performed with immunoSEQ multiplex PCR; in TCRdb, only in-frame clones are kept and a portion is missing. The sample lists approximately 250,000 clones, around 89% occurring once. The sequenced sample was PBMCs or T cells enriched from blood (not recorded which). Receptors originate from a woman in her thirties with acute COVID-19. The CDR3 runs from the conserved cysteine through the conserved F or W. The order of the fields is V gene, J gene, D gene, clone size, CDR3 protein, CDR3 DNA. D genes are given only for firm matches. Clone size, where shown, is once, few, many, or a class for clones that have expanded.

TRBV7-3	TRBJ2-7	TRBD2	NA	CASRPKLAGGPYEQYF	TGTGCCAGCAGACCTAAGCTAGCGGGAGGGCCCTACGAGCAGTACTTC
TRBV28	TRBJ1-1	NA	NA	CASSTPSTEAFF	TGTGCCAGCAGTACTCCAAGCACTGAAGCTTTCTTT
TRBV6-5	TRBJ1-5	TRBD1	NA	CASSRGPGGNQPQHF	TGTGCCAGCAGCAGGGGGCCGGGTGGCAATCAGCCCCAGCATTTT
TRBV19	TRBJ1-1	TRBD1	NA	CASSIGQGAVTEAFF	TGTGCCAGTAGTATCGGACAGGGGGCCGTTACTGAAGCTTTCTTT
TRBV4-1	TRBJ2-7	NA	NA	CASSQAPGQISYEQYF	TGCGCCAGCAGCCAGGCCCCGGGACAAATCTCCTACGAGCAGTACTTC
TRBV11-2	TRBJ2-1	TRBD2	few	CASSGLADNEQFF	TGTGCCAGCAGCGGACTAGCGGACAATGAGCAGTTCTTC
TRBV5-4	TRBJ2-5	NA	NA	CASSPYTGDQETQYF	TGTGCCAGCAGCCCCTATACGGGAGACCAAGAGACCCAGTACTTC
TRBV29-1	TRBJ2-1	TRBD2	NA	CSVVIAGNEQFF	TGCAGCGTTGTGATAGCGGGTAATGAGCAGTTCTTC
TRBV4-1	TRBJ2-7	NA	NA	CASSQGAADYEQYF	TGCGCCAGCAGCCAAGGTGCAGCGGACTACGAGCAGTACTTC
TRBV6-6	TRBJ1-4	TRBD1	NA	CASSYRGTGDEKLFF	TGTGCCAGCAGTTACCGAGGGACAGGGGATGAAAAACTGTTTTTT
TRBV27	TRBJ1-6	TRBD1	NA	CASMRQGVYNSPLHF	TGTGCCAGCATGCGGCAGGGGGTCTATAATTCACCCCTCCACTTT
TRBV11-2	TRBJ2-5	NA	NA	CASSLFSIRTDQETQYF	TGTGCCAGCAGCTTATTTAGTATCAGGACAGATCAAGAGACCCAGTACTTC
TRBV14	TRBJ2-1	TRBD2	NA	CASSPGLAGGPYNEQFF	TGTGCCAGCAGCCCAGGACTAGCGGGAGGGCCCTACAATGAGCAGTTCTTC
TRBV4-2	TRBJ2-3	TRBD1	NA	CASSQATGGITDTQYF	TGTGCCAGCAGTCAAGCAACAGGGGGCATCACAGATACGCAGTATTTT
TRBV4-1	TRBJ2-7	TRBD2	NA	CASSQELAGGIYEQYF	TGCGCCAGCAGCCAAGAACTAGCGGGAGGGATCTACGAGCAGTACTTC
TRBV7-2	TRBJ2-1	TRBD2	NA	CASSKIAGANEQFF	TGTGCCAGCAGCAAAATAGCGGGAGCCAATGAGCAGTTCTTC
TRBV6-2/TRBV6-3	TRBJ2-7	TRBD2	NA	CASSSPLAGSSAEQYF	TGTGCCAGCAGTTCCCCGTTAGCGGGATCCTCCGCCGAGCAGTACTTC
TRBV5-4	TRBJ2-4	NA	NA	CASTRDTLAKNIQYF	TGTGCCAGCACCCGGGACACTTTAGCCAAAAACATTCAGTACTTC
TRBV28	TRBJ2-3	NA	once	CASSLSERHTDTQYF	TGTGCCAGCAGTTTATCAGAGCGGCACACAGATACGCAGTATTTT
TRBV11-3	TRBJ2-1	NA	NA	CASSFPGAYNEQFF	TGTGCCAGCAGCTTCCCCGGGGCCTACAATGAGCAGTTCTTC
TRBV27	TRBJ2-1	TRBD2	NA	CASSLTPPSGSFLEQFF	TGTGCCAGCAGTTTAACGCCTCCTAGCGGGAGTTTCTTAGAGCAGTTCTTC
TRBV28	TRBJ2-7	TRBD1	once	CASRPQGSWSYEQYF	TGTGCCAGCAGACCACAGGGGTCCTGGTCCTACGAGCAGTACTTC
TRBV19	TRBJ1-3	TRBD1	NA	CASSIGTGTGEIGNTIYF	TGTGCCAGTAGTATCGGGACCGGGACAGGGGAAATTGGAAACACCATATATTTT
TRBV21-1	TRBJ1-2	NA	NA	CASSKPTGGHGYTF	TGTGCCAGCAGCAAACCCACAGGGGGGCATGGCTACACCTTC